Included here is one T cell receptor (beta chain) sequence, with context. Its specificity is not known. The data belong to a study of STAT3 mutations in large granular lymphocyte leukemia. Overall study results and limits: All newly emerging clones after therapy were STAT3 wild type. At least one immunodominant TCR beta clonotype appeared in every T-cell large granular lymphocyte leukemia patient. Variable sampling intervals and differing treatment regimens complicated linking therapy response to TCR clonal burden changes.

Produced via immunoSEQ multiplex PCR; TCRdb's table is partial and in-frame only. The sample has 25,000 to 30,000 clones; roughly 80% are singletons. The V gene lost 0 bases and the J gene lost 3 bases, with 13 bases spanning the gap. CDR1 and CDR2 from the germline V gene are SGHRS and YFSETQ. CDR3 length: 16 amino acids. This chain links TRBV5-1 with TRBJ1-3; no clear D. This receptor was taken from a woman between 45 and 60 years old with T-cell large granular lymphocyte leukemia. Some clones in this sample may be carry-over from other donors' samples. Source material: peripheral blood mononuclear cells. The CDR3 spells CASSLDGVGNGNTIYF. Here the CDR3 DNA reads TGCGCCAGCAGCTTGGATGGGGTCGGAAATGGAAACACCATATATTTT. The complete variable domain, with remaining parts taken from reference TRBV5-1 and TRBJ1-3, reads KAGVTQTPRYLIKTRGQQVTLSCSPISGHRSVSWYQQTPGQGLQFLFEYFSETQRNKGNFPGRFSGRQFSNSRSEMNVSTLELGDSALYLCASSLDGVGNGNTIYFGEGSWLTVV.